This TCR beta chain was recovered during a study of post-analysis software for immune sequencing data. Whole-study context: Progressive-relapsing, secondary progressive and relapsing-remitting multiple sclerosis were among the disease courses included.

Study results and limitations: Relative to controls, patients with multiple sclerosis showed significantly lower normalized Chao1 diversity.

Comment on this clonotype: Its matching antigen is unknown.

Researchers reported that TCR beta cDNA libraries carried unique molecular identifiers. TCRdb reanalysed the PCR reads using MiXCR and keeps one entry per CDR3 protein. The table has roughly 670,000 distinct CDR3 sequences, 59% seen once. Input material: blood. This sequence was found in a girl under 10 years old with multiple sclerosis.

This CDR3 is CASSYSWGYEQYF. CDR3 coding DNA: TGTGCCAGCAGTTACTCCTGGGGATACGAGCAGTACTTC. The chain combines TRBV6-2 or TRBV6-3 with TRBJ2-7; D uncertain. The V end was cut by 0 bases, the J end by 4 bases, with 7 bases between. The CDR3 is 13 residues long. Germline V gene sequence: CDR1 MNHEY, CDR2 SVGEGT.